The rows below give T cell receptor beta chains drawn from one sample of a study of T-cell memory formation after mild COVID-19. In TCRdb, the 5' RACE reads were re-called with MiXCR into one record per CDR3 protein. The sample lists roughly 600,000 distinct CDR3 sequences, under 20% occurring once. Material: PBMCs or a T cell subset sorted from them (not recorded which). These TCRs come from an adult woman who had mild COVID-19 (a few samples of this study predate the infection). Cell type and time point are not known. The CDR3 runs from the conserved cysteine through the conserved F or W.

J	V	CDR3
TRBJ1-2	TRBV12-3/TRBV12-4	CASSSQIPPGYTF
TRBJ2-3	TRBV7-9	CASSSLDTDTQYF
TRBJ1-5	TRBV20-1	CSATTGVGQPQHF
TRBJ2-7	TRBV29-1	CSVEDEGDLSYEQYF
TRBJ2-1	TRBV3-1	CASSQDRGADEQFF
TRBJ2-1	TRBV6-2/TRBV6-3	CASLLNHGWNNEQFF
TRBJ2-7	TRBV27	CASSEDLSYEQYF
TRBJ1-1	TRBV7-8	CASSSTGGFSEAFF
TRBJ1-6	TRBV4-3	CASSQASLGYYNSPLHF
TRBJ1-6	TRBV7-9	CASSPNEEAFNSPLHF
TRBJ2-7	TRBV27	CASSFSGPSYEQYF
TRBJ2-3	TRBV29-1	CSVEAPAGTDTQYF
TRBJ2-3	TRBV20-1	CSARGDGTSGSRADTQYF
TRBJ2-2	TRBV6-5	CASSIQSVGELFF
TRBJ2-3	TRBV30	CAWSWGQGTDTQYF
TRBJ2-5	TRBV7-9	CASSPRTGTTRKETQYF
TRBJ2-7	TRBV6-5	CASSLTSGRASVEQYF
TRBJ1-4	TRBV21-1	CASSKARQKKLFF
TRBJ1-2	TRBV11-2	CASSLVPLQGYTF
TRBJ2-3	TRBV5-1	CASSLDTTDTQYF
TRBJ2-1	TRBV12-3/TRBV12-4	CASSLVRGTSGDRRSYNEQFF